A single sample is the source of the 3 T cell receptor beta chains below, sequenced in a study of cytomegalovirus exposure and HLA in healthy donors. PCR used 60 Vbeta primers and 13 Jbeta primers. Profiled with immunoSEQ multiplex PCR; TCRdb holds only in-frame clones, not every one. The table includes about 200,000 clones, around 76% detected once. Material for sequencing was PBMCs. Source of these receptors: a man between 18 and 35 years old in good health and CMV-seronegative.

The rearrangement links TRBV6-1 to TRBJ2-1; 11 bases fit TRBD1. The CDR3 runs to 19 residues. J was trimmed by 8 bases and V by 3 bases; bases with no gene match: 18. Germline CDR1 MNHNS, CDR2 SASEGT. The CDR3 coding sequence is TGTGCCAGCAGTGAGGCCCTCCGGGACAGGGGGACCTACGTTTATGAGCAGTTCTTC. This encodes CASSEALRDRGTYVYEQFF.

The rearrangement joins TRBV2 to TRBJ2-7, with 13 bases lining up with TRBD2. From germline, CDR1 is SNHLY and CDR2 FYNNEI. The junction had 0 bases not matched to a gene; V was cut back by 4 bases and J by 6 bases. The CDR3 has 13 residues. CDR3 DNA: TGTGCCAGCAGTGGGACTAGCGGGGGCGAGCAGTACTTC. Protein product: CASSGTSGGEQYF.

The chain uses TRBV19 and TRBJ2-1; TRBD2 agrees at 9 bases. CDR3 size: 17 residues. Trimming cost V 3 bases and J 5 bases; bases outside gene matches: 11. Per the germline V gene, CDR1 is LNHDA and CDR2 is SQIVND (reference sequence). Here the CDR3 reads CASSITPGSGGNNEQFF. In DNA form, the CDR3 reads TGTGCCAGTAGTATCACCCCGGGGAGCGGGGGGAACAATGAGCAGTTCTTC.